The 28 T cell receptor beta chains given below trace back to one sample, sequenced in a study of cytomegalovirus exposure and HLA in healthy donors. Sequenced by immunoSEQ multiplex PCR; TCRdb stores in-frame clones only, minus some. Here the sample spans 100,000 to 150,000 clones, approximately 90% being singletons. Sequenced material: PBMCs. The origin of the receptors is a woman younger than 30 in good health and CMV-seronegative.

The rearrangement links TRBV25-1 to TRBJ1-6; D is ambiguous. Germline CDR1 reads MGHDK; CDR2 reads SYGVNS. The germline V and J ends were trimmed by 3 bases and 6 bases, with 21 bases remaining between them. This CDR3 contains 18 residues. As DNA, the CDR3 is TGTGCCAGCAGTGACCCCAAAACGGTGGGAGCCCTTAATTCACCCCTCCACTTT. Its protein is CASSDPKTVGALNSPLHF.

The rearrangement links TRBV4-3 to TRBJ1-4, with 11 bases that match TRBD1. The ends lost 0 bases at V and 3 bases at J; junction bases unmatched: 3. Germline values: CDR1 LGHNA, CDR2 YSLEER. The CDR3 spans 17 residues. The CDR3: CASSQDQGQGANEKLFF. The CDR3 DNA reads TGCGCCAGCAGCCAAGATCAGGGACAGGGGGCTAATGAAAAACTGTTTTTT.

The chain employs TRBV28 and TRBJ2-1, with 10 bases identical to TRBD2. The CDR3 runs to 15 residues. CDR1 MDHEN and CDR2 SYDVKM come from the germline V gene. The ends lost 7 bases at V and 4 bases at J; junction bases unmatched: 7. CDR3 amino acids: CASILSGRNYNEQFF. The DNA for the CDR3 is TGTGCCAGCATCCTTAGCGGGAGGAATTACAATGAGCAGTTCTTC.

The rearrangement links TRBV30 to TRBJ2-7; 7 bases agree with TRBD1. This CDR3 is 15 amino acids long. J gave up 4 bases and V 3 bases, and 12 bases lay outside the gene matches. CDR1 and CDR2 (germline): GTSNPN, SVGIG (reference sequence). CDR3 loop: CAWSTLRQGAYEQYF. In nucleotides, the CDR3 is TGTGCCTGGAGCACGTTAAGACAGGGTGCATACGAGCAGTACTTC.

The chain employs TRBV6-5 and TRBJ2-3; D is possibly TRBD2 (6 bases). CDR3 length: 15 amino acids. Between the trimmed V and J ends, which lost 0 bases and 6 bases, there was a span of 13 bases. In germline, CDR1 is MNHEY, CDR2 SVGAGI. This chain's CDR3 is CASSYSGGTGDTQYF. In nucleotides, the CDR3 is TGTGCCAGCAGTTACTCCGGCGGGACGGGGGATACGCAGTATTTT.

This chain connects TRBV6-5 to TRBJ1-3, with D tentatively TRBD1 (5 bases). This CDR3 has 14 amino acids. V lost 4 bases, J lost 7 bases, and 14 bases lay in between. Germline values: CDR1 MNHEY, CDR2 SVGAGI. CDR3 DNA: TGTGCCAGCAGTTTTTCAGGGATGGGGAACACCATATATTTT. This translates into CASSFSGMGNTIYF.

The chain employs TRBV10-2 and TRBJ2-7; 14 nucleotides align to TRBD2. The CDR3 totals 15 residues. Losses at the gene ends were 6 bases for V and 3 bases for J; bases not matched to a gene: 4. Germline V gene lookup returns CDR1 WSHSY and CDR2 SAAADI. In nucleotides, the CDR3 is TGCGCCAGCAGAGCCGGGACTAGCGGGAGCTACGAGCAGTACTTC. Its translation: CASRAGTSGSYEQYF.

The chain has TRBV2 and TRBJ2-7; 7 bases are a match to TRBD1. Losses at the gene ends were 5 bases for V and 4 bases for J; bases not matched to a gene: 8. There are 14 residues in the CDR3. Germline CDR1 is SNHLY and CDR2 is FYNNEI. The CDR3 nucleotides are TGTGCCAGCAGTCAGGACAGGAACCTATACGAGCAGTACTTC. It encodes CASSQDRNLYEQYF.

The J gene is TRBJ2-2, the V gene TRBV27; TRBD1 matches at 10 bases. Trimming cost V 6 bases and J 4 bases; bases outside gene matches: 5. CDR1 and CDR2 (germline): MNHEY, SMNVEV (reference sequence). CDR3 length: 15 residues. CDR3 DNA sequence: TGTGCCAGCAGGCGGGACAGGGGTAGCACCGGGGAGCTGTTTTTT. This sequence encodes CASRRDRGSTGELFF.

The rearrangement uses TRBV4-3 and TRBJ2-1, with D tentatively TRBD2 (6 bases). This CDR3 has 16 amino acids. Trimming pared 3 bases from V and 0 bases from J, leaving 12 bases between. Germline CDR1 and CDR2: LGHNA and YSLEER. This CDR3 is CASSQDRDFSYNEQFF. The CDR3 DNA sequence: TGCGCCAGCAGCCAGGACCGGGACTTCTCCTACAATGAGCAGTTCTTC.

V usage is TRBV6-1 and J usage is TRBJ1-5, with TRBD1 identical over 8 bases. Germline V gives CDR1 MNHNS, CDR2 SASEGT. The CDR3 extends over 15 amino acids. Unmatched junction bases numbered 7, after V lost 3 bases and J lost 6 bases. The CDR3 DNA reads as TGTGCCAGCAGTGAGGCAACAGGGGGAGGTCAGCCCCAGCATTTT. Protein sequence: CASSEATGGGQPQHF.

The chain carries TRBV19 and TRBJ2-7; D is unresolved. Germline CDR1 is LNHDA and CDR2 is SQIVND (reference sequence). The V end lost 5 bases, the J end lost 3 bases, and 14 bases lay between the germline ends. CDR3 length: 14 amino acids. This CDR3 reads CASSGNTWSYEQYF. The CDR3 coding sequence is TGTGCCAGTAGTGGAAATACTTGGAGCTACGAGCAGTACTTC.

The CDR3 loop reads CASSPKTYTEAFF. The CDR3 DNA reads TGTGCCAGCAGCCCCAAAACTTACACTGAAGCTTTCTTT. The V call is TRBV2, the J call TRBJ1-1; no firm D call. This CDR3 is built from 13 residues. Trimming shortened V by 6 bases and J by 3 bases, and 11 bases separated the two germline ends. Per the germline V gene, CDR1 is SNHLY and CDR2 is FYNNEI.

The chain is built from TRBV13 and TRBJ2-3, with 7 bases identical to TRBD1. V was pared by 5 bases and J by 0 bases, with 11 bases of the junction left unmatched. Germline V gene lookup returns CDR1 PRHDT and CDR2 FYEKMQ (reference sequence). The length of the CDR3 is 17 residues. CDR3 residues: CASSRETGYSSTDTQYF. CDR3 nucleotide sequence: TGTGCCAGCAGCAGAGAGACAGGGTATAGTAGCACAGATACGCAGTATTTT.

The chain recombines TRBV30 with TRBJ2-1; 10 bases align to TRBD1. J lost 6 bases, V lost 8 bases, and 7 bases had no gene match. Germline CDR1 and CDR2: GTSNPN and SVGIG (reference sequence). The CDR3 has 13 residues. The CDR3 loop is CAGDRGGINEQFF. DNA for the CDR3: TGTGCCGGGGACAGGGGCGGGATCAATGAGCAGTTCTTC.

The CDR3 DNA sequence: TGTGCCAGCAGCTTAACTGCCTCAACTAATGAAAAACTGTTTTTT. Protein: CASSLTASTNEKLFF. The chain employs TRBV5-4 and TRBJ1-4; D is undetermined. The length of the CDR3 is 15 residues. Germline V lookup: CDR1 SGHNT, CDR2 YYREEE (reference sequence). V was pared by 2 bases and J by 0 bases, with 8 bases between.

The rearrangement uses TRBV28 and TRBJ2-7, with 8 bases that match TRBD2. The V gene's germline CDR1 is MDHEN and CDR2 SYDVKM. The CDR3 sequence is 14 residues long. Trimming cost V 1 base and J 6 bases; bases outside gene matches: 5. The CDR3 DNA sequence: TGTGCCAGCAGTTTATCGGGACTAGTCCTCGAGCAGTACTTC. Translation gives CASSLSGLVLEQYF.

V is TRBV7-6 and J is TRBJ2-1; 7 bases line up with TRBD1. V shed 2 bases and J 7 bases; nucleotides not matched to a gene: 8. This CDR3 comprises 15 residues. Germline lookup yields CDR1 SGHVS and CDR2 FNYEAQ. CDR3 DNA sequence: TGTGCCAGCAGCTTACTAGAGACAGGGTCGAATGAGCAGTTCTTC. Translation: CASSLLETGSNEQFF.

CDR3 DNA sequence: TGTGCCAGCACCCAGGACAGGGCGAATCAGCCCCAGCATTTT. Translated: CASTQDRANQPQHF. The gene calls are TRBV6-6 and TRBJ1-5, with 8 bases that match TRBD1. The V segment lost 7 bases and the J segment 4 bases; nucleotides outside the gene matches: 6. The CDR3 spans 14 residues. Germline CDR1 MNHNY, CDR2 SVGAGI (reference sequence).

The CDR3 DNA reads as TGTGCCAGCAGTTTCCCCGGGGGCACAGATACGCAGTATTTT. This gives the protein CASSFPGGTDTQYF. The V call is TRBV28, the J call TRBJ2-3; D possibly corresponds to TRBD2 (5 bases). The CDR3 is 14 amino acids. Between the trimmed V and J ends, which lost 3 bases and 1 base, there was a span of 8 bases. Germline CDR1 MDHEN, CDR2 SYDVKM.

The V gene is TRBV9, the J gene TRBJ1-3, with 9 positions matching TRBD1. The trim removed 3 bases at V and 2 bases at J, leaving 6 bases unmatched. The CDR3 loop spans 16 amino acids. The germline CDR1 and CDR2 sequences are SGDLS and YYNGEE. CDR3 protein: CASSGSGQGTGNTIYF. DNA of the CDR3: TGTGCCAGCAGCGGATCGGGACAGGGTACTGGAAACACCATATATTTT.

The chain employs TRBV30 and TRBJ1-5; TRBD1 agrees at 8 bases. The CDR3 runs to 14 residues. The J segment lost 3 bases and the V segment lost 3 bases, leaving 4 bases of the junction unmatched. Germline lookup yields CDR1 GTSNPN and CDR2 SVGIG (reference sequence). The CDR3 loop reads CAWSGDRNNQPQHF. The CDR3 DNA is TGTGCCTGGAGCGGGGACAGGAACAATCAGCCCCAGCATTTT.

The rearrangement uses TRBV4-1 and TRBJ2-2; maybe TRBD1 (7 bases). Deletions cut 5 bases from V and 2 bases from J, with 12 bases between. Looked up from germline, CDR1 is MGHRA and CDR2 is YSYEKL. This CDR3 comprises 15 residues. CDR3 in DNA: TGCGCCAGCAGCACGCGGGACAGCAACACCGGGGAGCTGTTTTTT. This sequence encodes CASSTRDSNTGELFF.

This clone occurred a few times. The chain couples TRBV19 to TRBJ2-5, with TRBD2 matching over 10 bases. With 3 bases clipped from V and 5 bases from J, the junction kept 9 bases outside the gene matches. The length of the CDR3 is 16 residues. Per germline, CDR1 LNHDA and CDR2 SQIVND (reference sequence). In DNA, the CDR3 is TGTGCCAGTAGTATTAGTAGCGGGGGGATTGGGGAGACCCAGTACTTC. Translated, it gives CASSISSGGIGETQYF.

The chain has TRBV6-1 and TRBJ2-7; D may be TRBD1 (6 bases). Deletions cut 6 bases from V and 7 bases from J, with 16 bases between. The germline V gene encodes CDR1 MNHNS and CDR2 SASEGT. This CDR3 contains 13 residues. The CDR3 protein is CASRDMDSEEQYF. CDR3 coding DNA: TGTGCCAGCAGAGACATGGACAGCGAGGAGCAGTACTTC.

This rearrangement joins TRBV30 to TRBJ2-7; 7 bases fit TRBD1. The J segment lost 3 bases and the V segment lost 7 bases, leaving 9 bases of the junction unmatched. Per germline, CDR1 GTSNPN and CDR2 SVGIG (reference sequence). The CDR3 has 13 residues. The CDR3 region has the DNA TGTGCCTCGTTACGACAGGGATTCTACGAGCAGTACTTC. It specifies CASLRQGFYEQYF. The variable domain in full, with the rest retrieved from reference TRBV30 and TRBJ2-7, is SQTIHQWPATLVQPVGSPLSLECTVEGTSNPNLYWYRQAAGRGLQLLFYSVGIGQISSEVPQNLSASRPQDRQFILSSKKLLLSDSGFYLCASLRQGFYEQYFGPGTRLTVT.

V usage is TRBV11-1 and J usage is TRBJ2-1; 8 bases match TRBD2. CDR1 and CDR2 (germline): SGHAT, FQDESV (reference sequence). The trim removed 2 bases at V and 4 bases at J, leaving 7 bases unmatched. This CDR3 has 16 amino acids. In DNA form, the CDR3 reads TGTGCCAGCAGCTTAAGGGTGCGGGGGGTATACAATGAGCAGTTCTTC. Protein: CASSLRVRGVYNEQFF.

The chain has TRBV27 and TRBJ2-7; 8 bases fit TRBD1. The CDR3 spans 14 residues. Per the germline V gene, CDR1 is MNHEY and CDR2 is SMNVEV (reference sequence). Trimming took 7 bases from V and 2 from J; bases not matched to a gene: 7. The CDR3 region is CASKQGVNAYEQYF. CDR3 bases: TGTGCCAGCAAACAGGGGGTTAACGCCTACGAGCAGTACTTC.